The present T cell receptor (beta chain) was sequenced within a study of blood T cell repertoires in COVID-19. TCRdb keeps only in-frame clones here, not all; method: immunoSEQ multiplex PCR. In the table there are about 380,000 clones, 85% of which are singletons. The germline V gene has CDR1 SEHNR and CDR2 FQNEAQ (reference sequence). The CDR3 is 16 residues long. J gave up 8 bases and V 0 bases, and 8 bases lay outside the gene matches. Material for sequencing was peripheral blood. This chain uses TRBV7-9 with TRBJ1-4; 8 bases line up with TRBD1. The clonotype originates from a young woman with acute or convalescent COVID-19. The CDR3 DNA sequence: TGTGCCAGCAGCTTAGCGGGGAGGACAGGGCGCGAAAAACTGTTTTTT. It codes for CASSLAGRTGREKLFF.